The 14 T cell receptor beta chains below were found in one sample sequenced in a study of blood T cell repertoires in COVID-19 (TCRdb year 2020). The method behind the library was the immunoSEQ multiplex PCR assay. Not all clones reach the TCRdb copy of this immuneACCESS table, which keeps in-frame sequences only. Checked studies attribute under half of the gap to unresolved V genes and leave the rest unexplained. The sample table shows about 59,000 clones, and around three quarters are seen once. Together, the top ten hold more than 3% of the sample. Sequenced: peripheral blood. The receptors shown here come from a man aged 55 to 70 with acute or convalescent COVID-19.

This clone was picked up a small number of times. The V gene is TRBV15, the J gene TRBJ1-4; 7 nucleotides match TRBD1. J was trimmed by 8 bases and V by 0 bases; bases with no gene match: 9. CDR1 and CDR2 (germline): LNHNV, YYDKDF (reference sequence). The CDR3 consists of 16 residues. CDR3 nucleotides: TGTGCCACCAGCAGAGATGAGAAGGGGGCAGAGGAAAAACTGTTTTTT. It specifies CATSRDEKGAEEKLFF.

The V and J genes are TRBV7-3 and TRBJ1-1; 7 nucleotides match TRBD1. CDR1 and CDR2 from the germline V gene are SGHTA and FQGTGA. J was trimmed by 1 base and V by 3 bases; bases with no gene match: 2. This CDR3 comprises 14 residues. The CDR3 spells CASSLGTANTEAFF. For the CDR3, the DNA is TGTGCCAGCAGCTTGGGGACAGCGAACACTGAAGCTTTCTTT.

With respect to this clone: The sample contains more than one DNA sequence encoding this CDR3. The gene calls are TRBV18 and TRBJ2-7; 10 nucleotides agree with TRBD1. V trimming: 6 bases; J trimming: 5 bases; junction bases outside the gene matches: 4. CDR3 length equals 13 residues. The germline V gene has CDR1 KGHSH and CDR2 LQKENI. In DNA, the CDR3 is TGTGCCAGCTCGCCCGGGACAGGGGACGAGCAGTACTTC. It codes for CASSPGTGDEQYF.

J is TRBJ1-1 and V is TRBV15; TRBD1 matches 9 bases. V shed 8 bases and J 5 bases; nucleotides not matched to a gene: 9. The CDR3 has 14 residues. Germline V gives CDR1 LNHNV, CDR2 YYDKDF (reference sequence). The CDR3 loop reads CATRRRQGETEAFF. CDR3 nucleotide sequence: TGTGCCACCCGACGGAGACAGGGGGAAACTGAAGCTTTCTTT.

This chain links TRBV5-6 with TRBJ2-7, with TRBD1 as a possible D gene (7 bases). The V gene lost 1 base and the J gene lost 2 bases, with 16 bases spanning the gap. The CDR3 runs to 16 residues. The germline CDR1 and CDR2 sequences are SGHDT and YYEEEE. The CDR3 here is CASSLMGQWGAYEQYF. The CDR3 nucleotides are TGTGCCAGCAGCTTGATGGGACAGTGGGGGGCCTACGAGCAGTACTTC.

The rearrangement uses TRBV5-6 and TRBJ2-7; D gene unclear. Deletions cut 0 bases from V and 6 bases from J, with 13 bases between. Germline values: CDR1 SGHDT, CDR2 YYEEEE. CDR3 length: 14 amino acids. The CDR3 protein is CASSLAVWPSEQYF. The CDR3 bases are TGTGCCAGCAGCTTGGCCGTTTGGCCCAGCGAGCAGTACTTC.

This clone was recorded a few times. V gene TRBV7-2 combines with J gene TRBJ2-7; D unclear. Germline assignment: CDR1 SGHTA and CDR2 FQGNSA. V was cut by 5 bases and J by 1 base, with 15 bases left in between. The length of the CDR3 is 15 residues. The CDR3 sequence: CASSLYRHLSYEQYF. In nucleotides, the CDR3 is TGTGCCAGCAGCCTATATCGACACCTATCCTACGAGCAGTACTTC.

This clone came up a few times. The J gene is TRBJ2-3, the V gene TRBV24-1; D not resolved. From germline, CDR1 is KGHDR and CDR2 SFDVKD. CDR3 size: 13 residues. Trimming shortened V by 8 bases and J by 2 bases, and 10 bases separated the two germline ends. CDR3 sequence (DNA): TGTGCCACCATAGATCGGGTCACAGATACGCAGTATTTT. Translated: CATIDRVTDTQYF.

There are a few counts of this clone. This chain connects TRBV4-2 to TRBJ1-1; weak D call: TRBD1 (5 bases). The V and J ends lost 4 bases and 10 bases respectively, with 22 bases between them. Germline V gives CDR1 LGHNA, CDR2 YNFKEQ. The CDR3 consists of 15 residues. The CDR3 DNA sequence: TGTGCCAGCAGCCGTGAGAGGGGAGGGCCACCGGGAGCTTTCTTT. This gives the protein CASSRERGGPPGAFF.

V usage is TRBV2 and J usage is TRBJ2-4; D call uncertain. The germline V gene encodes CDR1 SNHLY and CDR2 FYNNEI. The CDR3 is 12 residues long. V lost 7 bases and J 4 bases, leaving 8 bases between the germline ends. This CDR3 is CASTAQKNIQYF. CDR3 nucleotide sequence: TGTGCCAGCACCGCACAGAAAAACATTCAGTACTTC.

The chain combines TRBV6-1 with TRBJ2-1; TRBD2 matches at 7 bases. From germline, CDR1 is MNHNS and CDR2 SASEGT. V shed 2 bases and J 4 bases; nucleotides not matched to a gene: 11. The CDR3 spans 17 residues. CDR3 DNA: TGTGCCAGCAGTGAAAGAGGCCTAGCGGCCCCGTACAATGAGCAGTTCTTC. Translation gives CASSERGLAAPYNEQFF.

The CDR3 nucleotides read TGTGCCATCCGGGGGGACTCGATGGATGAGCAGTTCTTC. Amino acids: CAIRGDSMDEQFF. The chain recombines TRBV10-3 with TRBJ2-1; TRBD2 agrees at 7 bases. Germline trimming cut 8 bases from V and 8 bases from J; bases unmatched to any gene: 9. Germline CDR1 reads ENHRY; CDR2 reads SYGVKD. The CDR3 contains 13 residues.

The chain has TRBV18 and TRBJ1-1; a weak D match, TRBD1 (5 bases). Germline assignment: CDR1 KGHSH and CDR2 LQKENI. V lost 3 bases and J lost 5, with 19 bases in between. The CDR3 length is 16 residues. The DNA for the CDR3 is TGTGCCAGCTCACCCAGGGCCCTGCCAGGAGAGACTGAAGCTTTCTTT. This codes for CASSPRALPGETEAFF.

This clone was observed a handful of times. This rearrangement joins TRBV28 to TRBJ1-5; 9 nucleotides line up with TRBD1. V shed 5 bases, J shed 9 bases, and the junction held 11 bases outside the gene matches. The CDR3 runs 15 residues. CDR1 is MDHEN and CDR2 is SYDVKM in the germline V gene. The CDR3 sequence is CASSPRTGGSWPQHF. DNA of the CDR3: TGTGCCAGCAGTCCCCGAACAGGGGGCAGTTGGCCCCAGCATTTT.